This entry lists 26 T cell receptor beta chains sequenced from one sample in a study of blood T cell repertoires in COVID-19. Profiling relied on immunoSEQ multiplex PCR, and the TCRdb table lists in-frame clones only, not all of them. The data contain roughly 170,000 clones, about 88% of them singletons. Sequenced input: peripheral blood. The receptors derive from a woman between 45 and 60 years old with COVID-19, enrolled during active disease.

Only one count was recorded for this clone. The V gene is TRBV12-3 or TRBV12-4, the J gene TRBJ2-1; D possibly corresponds to TRBD1 (5 bases). The V gene lost 5 bases and the J gene lost 6 bases, with 11 bases spanning the gap. This CDR3 spans 13 amino acids. The CDR3: CASSKGHPNEQFF. As DNA, the CDR3 is TGTGCCAGCAGTAAGGGGCACCCCAATGAGCAGTTCTTC.

Comment on this clone: One junction end does not reproduce the germline sequence, and a read error may be involved. The rearrangement uses TRBV10-3 and TRBJ2-5, with D possibly being TRBD1 (6 bases). The CDR3 spans 16 residues. Germline V gives CDR1 ENHRY, CDR2 SYGVKD. The CDR3 region has the DNA TGTGCCATCAGTGAGCCTTATAAGGACAGAAAAGAGGCCCAGTACTTC. Protein sequence: CAISEPYKDRKEAQYF.

The chain combines TRBV3-1 (or the pseudogene TRBV3-2) with TRBJ1-2; 7 bases map to TRBD1. With V trimmed by 8 bases and J by 6 bases, 9 bases remained unmatched. Germline values: CDR1 LGHDT, CDR2 YNNKEL (reference sequence). The CDR3 runs to 13 residues. The DNA for the CDR3 is TGTGCCAGCGGAACAGGGGTTTTCGATGGCTACACCTTC. Its translation is CASGTGVFDGYTF.

The J gene is TRBJ1-1, the V gene TRBV7-8, with a weak D call TRBD1 (5 bases). Trimming took 5 bases from V and 3 from J, leaving 22 bases between them. CDR3 length equals 17 residues. CDR1 is SGHVS and CDR2 is FQNEAQ in the germline V gene. This chain's CDR3 is CASSLRRDPLWDTEAFF. For the CDR3, the DNA is TGTGCCAGCAGCCTGAGGAGGGACCCCCTTTGGGACACTGAAGCTTTCTTT.

Turning to this clone: This CDR3 is also generated by other DNA sequences in the sample. The chain combines TRBV10-3 with TRBJ2-3; D possibly corresponds to TRBD1 (6 bases). Trimming cost V 6 bases and J 2 bases, with 9 bases left between them. The CDR3 is 13 amino acids. Looked up from germline, CDR1 is ENHRY and CDR2 is SYGVKD. The DNA for the CDR3 is TGTGCCATCAGCACAGGGTTCACAGATACGCAGTATTTT. Translated: CAISTGFTDTQYF.

The chain is built from TRBV6-5 and TRBJ1-2; D remains unclear. Per the germline V gene, CDR1 is MNHEY and CDR2 is SVGAGI. With 0 bases removed from V and 6 bases from J, the gap between germline ends came to 8 bases. The CDR3 consists of 13 residues. CDR3 in amino acids: CASSYSAGNGYTF. In DNA form, the CDR3 reads TGTGCCAGCAGTTACTCGGCGGGTAATGGCTACACCTTC.

The chain employs TRBV5-3 and TRBJ1-4; 10 nucleotides align to TRBD1. TRBV5-3 is identified as an open reading frame with a role that is uncertain. The CDR3 has 15 amino acids. Trimming at V came to 0 bases and at J to 7 bases, leaving 3 bases not matched to a gene. CDR3 loop: CARSLGDRGFEKLFF. The CDR3 DNA reads as TGTGCCAGAAGCTTGGGGGACAGGGGATTTGAAAAACTGTTTTTT.

This chain connects TRBV5-1 to TRBJ2-7; tentatively, D is TRBD2 (5 bases). V shed 0 bases and J shed 5 bases, with 6 bases lying between them. Germline assignment: CDR1 SGHRS and CDR2 YFSETQ. The CDR3 is 12 amino acids. The CDR3 nucleotides read TGCGCCAGCAGCTTGGACGGGAACGAGCAGTACTTC. The encoded protein is CASSLDGNEQYF.

The V and J genes are TRBV7-9 and TRBJ1-4; no clear D gene. Germline V gives CDR1 SEHNR, CDR2 FQNEAQ (reference sequence). CDR3 length: 14 amino acids. V lost 5 bases to trimming and J lost 7 bases, with 14 bases between them. In DNA, the CDR3 is TGTGCCAGCAGCCCAGGCTGGGGAGGTGAAAAACTGTTTTTT. Translated: CASSPGWGGEKLFF.

The chain recombines TRBV28 with TRBJ1-3, with D maybe TRBD1 (6 bases). Trimming took 3 bases from V and 1 from J, leaving 13 bases between them. The CDR3 is 16 amino acids. The V gene's germline CDR1 is MDHEN and CDR2 SYDVKM. The CDR3 sequence: CASSFQVGTSGNTIYF. The CDR3 coding sequence is TGTGCCAGCAGTTTTCAGGTCGGGACATCTGGAAACACCATATATTTT.

V usage is TRBV2 and J usage is TRBJ1-4, with 10 bases identical to TRBD1. This CDR3 is built from 17 residues. V lost 2 bases and J lost 8; bases outside the gene matches: 11. CDR1 and CDR2 from the germline V gene are SNHLY and FYNNEI. The CDR3 loop reads CASSEPAIGQGDEKLFF. The CDR3 DNA reads TGTGCCAGCAGTGAACCCGCCATTGGACAGGGGGACGAAAAACTGTTTTTT.

J is TRBJ2-2 and V is TRBV6-1, with TRBD1 identical over 9 bases. The V segment lost 3 bases and the J segment 5 bases; nucleotides outside the gene matches: 4. The CDR3 covers 15 residues. Germline V lookup: CDR1 MNHNS, CDR2 SASEGT. CDR3 in amino acids: CASSEGQGGTGELFF. CDR3 nucleotides: TGTGCCAGCAGTGAGGGACAGGGAGGAACCGGGGAGCTGTTTTTT.

The chain recombines TRBV19 with TRBJ2-1, with D perhaps matching TRBD1 (5 bases). From germline, CDR1 is LNHDA and CDR2 SQIVND (reference sequence). This CDR3 contains 15 residues. V lost 0 bases to trimming and J lost 0 bases, with 6 bases between them. The CDR3 protein is CASSIDGHSYNEQFF. CDR3 nucleotide sequence: TGTGCCAGTAGTATAGATGGACACTCCTACAATGAGCAGTTCTTC.

The chain couples TRBV11-2 to TRBJ2-7; tentative D call: TRBD2 (6 bases). The germline V gene encodes CDR1 SGHAT and CDR2 FQNNGV. The CDR3 has 14 residues. Deletions cut 5 bases from V and 4 bases from J, with 15 bases between. The CDR3 is CASSRMTGLYEQYF. The CDR3 nucleotides are TGTGCCAGCAGCCGCATGACGGGACTTTACGAGCAGTACTTC.

The chain recombines TRBV14 with TRBJ1-1; D is perhaps TRBD1 (6 bases). The CDR3 totals 15 residues. V was pared by 4 bases and J by 2 bases, with 14 bases between. The V gene's germline CDR1 is SGHDN and CDR2 FVKESK. CDR3 nucleotide sequence: TGTGCCAGCAGCCCCTGGACAGAGGTAAACACTGAAGCTTTCTTT. This encodes CASSPWTEVNTEAFF.

The chain joins TRBV4-2 to TRBJ2-1, with TRBD2 matching over 15 bases. CDR1 is LGHNA, CDR2 YNFKEQ, per germline. The J segment lost 4 bases and the V segment lost 0 bases, leaving 4 bases of the junction unmatched. The CDR3 contains 18 residues. This CDR3 is CASSQEGLAGGRYNEQFF. In DNA form, the CDR3 reads TGTGCCAGCAGCCAAGAGGGACTAGCGGGGGGTCGGTACAATGAGCAGTTCTTC.

As DNA, the CDR3 is TGTGCCAGCAGTACCGGACTAGCGGGGGGAGGGGAGCTGTTTTTT. Amino acid sequence: CASSTGLAGGGELFF. This chain uses TRBV6-5 with TRBJ2-2; 14 bases line up with TRBD2. Germline CDR1 MNHEY, CDR2 SVGAGI. The CDR3 contains 15 residues. Trimming removed 5 bases from V and 8 bases from J; junction bases left unmatched: 4.

This chain connects TRBV4-1 to TRBJ1-1; 8 nucleotides match TRBD1. The J segment lost 0 bases and the V segment lost 3 bases, leaving 9 bases of the junction unmatched. CDR1 is MGHRA, CDR2 YSYEKL, per germline. CDR3 size: 17 residues. For the CDR3, the DNA is TGCGCCAGCAGCCATTACCCCGAGGGACAGGTGAACACTGAAGCTTTCTTT. Residues: CASSHYPEGQVNTEAFF.

The chain links TRBV27 to TRBJ2-7, with TRBD2 matching over 13 bases. Germline V gene data show CDR1 as MNHEY and CDR2 as SMNVEV (reference sequence). V shed 6 bases, J shed 4 bases, and the junction held 6 bases outside the gene matches. The CDR3 is 15 amino acids. CDR3 region: CASRGGLAGYYEQYF. CDR3 bases: TGTGCCAGCAGGGGGGGACTAGCGGGGTATTACGAGCAGTACTTC.

V usage is TRBV28 and J usage is TRBJ2-4, with a tentative D call TRBD1 (5 bases). The CDR3 spans 14 residues. Trimming took 5 bases from V and 0 from J, leaving 8 bases between them. Germline CDR1 reads MDHEN; CDR2 reads SYDVKM. The CDR3 protein is CASSQGLAKNIQYF. As DNA, the CDR3 is TGTGCCAGCAGTCAGGGATTAGCCAAAAACATTCAGTACTTC.

The chain uses TRBV7-6 and TRBJ1-1; 8 nucleotides line up with TRBD1. The junction had 10 bases not matched to a gene; V was cut back by 1 base and J by 0 bases. CDR1 and CDR2 from the germline V gene are SGHVS and FNYEAQ. The CDR3 consists of 18 residues. The CDR3 protein is CASSLGGFRQGMNTEAFF. The CDR3 DNA is TGTGCCAGCAGCTTAGGGGGTTTCCGACAGGGGATGAACACTGAAGCTTTCTTT.

The chain couples TRBV15 to TRBJ1-2; D gene unclear. Per the germline V gene, CDR1 is LNHNV and CDR2 is YYDKDF (reference sequence). The CDR3 runs to 15 residues. Trimming removed 3 bases from V and 0 bases from J, with 11 bases in between. The CDR3 is CATSSRLSPNYGYTF. CDR3 nucleotides: TGTGCCACCAGCAGTCGATTGAGCCCTAACTATGGCTACACCTTC.

This clone was seen more than once but under ten times. This chain's CDR3 is CASSITGTGTGNTIYF. DNA of the CDR3: TGTGCCAGCAGCATCACCGGGACAGGGACTGGAAACACCATATATTTT. The chain carries TRBV9 and TRBJ1-3; TRBD1 agrees at 9 bases. Germline V gene sequence: CDR1 SGDLS, CDR2 YYNGEE. Trimming at V came to 4 bases and at J to 2 bases, leaving 7 bases not matched to a gene. The CDR3 covers 16 residues. Combining the CDR3 with reference TRBV9 and TRBJ1-3 gives the whole variable domain DSGVTQTPKHLITATGQRVTLRCSPRSGDLSVYWYQQSLDQGLQFLIQYYNGEERAKGNILERFSAQQFPDLHSELNLSSLELGDSALYFCASSITGTGTGNTIYFGEGSWLTVV.

This clone was counted a few times. The genes are TRBV11-3 and TRBJ2-1; 9 bases align to TRBD2. Germline CDR1 SGHNT, CDR2 YENEEA. CDR3 length: 13 amino acids. The V and J ends lost 5 bases and 7 bases, in that order; junction bases with no gene match: 3. The CDR3 nucleotides read TGTGCCAGCAGCGCTAGCGGGGAAAATGAGCAGTTCTTC. Translating it yields CASSASGENEQFF. Full variable domain (missing parts from reference TRBV11-3 and TRBJ2-1): EAGVVQSPRYKIIEKKQPVAFWCNPISGHNTLYWYLQNLGQGPELLIRYENEEAVDDSQLPKDRFSAERLKGVDSTLKIQPAELGDSAVYLCASSASGENEQFFGPGTRLTVL.

A word on this clone: This same CDR3 is encoded by further DNA sequences in the sample. The CDR3 sequence: CASRRGTSGQETQYF. The CDR3 DNA sequence: TGTGCCAGCAGACGCGGGACCTCAGGACAAGAGACCCAGTACTTC. This chain uses TRBV27 with TRBJ2-5, with D tentatively TRBD2 (6 bases). Germline assignment: CDR1 MNHEY and CDR2 SMNVEV (reference sequence). The CDR3 has 15 amino acids. V was pared by 6 bases and J by 2 bases, with 16 bases between.

V usage is TRBV24-1 and J usage is TRBJ1-5, with D perhaps matching TRBD1 (6 bases). Germline V gene sequence: CDR1 KGHDR, CDR2 SFDVKD. The CDR3 loop spans 12 amino acids. The ends were cut back, 9 bases at V and 4 bases at J, with 9 bases in the middle. The CDR3 DNA is TGTGCCACCGGGACAAGGAATCAGCCCCAGCATTTT. The encoded protein is CATGTRNQPQHF.